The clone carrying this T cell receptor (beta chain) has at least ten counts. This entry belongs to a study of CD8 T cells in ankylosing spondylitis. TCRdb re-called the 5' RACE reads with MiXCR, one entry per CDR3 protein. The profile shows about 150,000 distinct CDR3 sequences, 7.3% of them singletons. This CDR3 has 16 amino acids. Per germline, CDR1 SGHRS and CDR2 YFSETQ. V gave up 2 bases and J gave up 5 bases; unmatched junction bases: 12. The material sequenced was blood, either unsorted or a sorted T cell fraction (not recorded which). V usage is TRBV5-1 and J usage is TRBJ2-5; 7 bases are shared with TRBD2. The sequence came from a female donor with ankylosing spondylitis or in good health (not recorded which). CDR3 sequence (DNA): TGCGCCAGCAGCTTCCTTGGACTAGGAGAAGGGGAGACCCAGTACTTC. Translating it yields CASSFLGLGEGETQYF.